One sample yielded the 5 T cell receptor beta chains listed below, sequenced in a study of cytomegalovirus exposure and HLA in healthy donors. The primer mix had 60 Vbeta and 13 Jbeta primers. TCRdb keeps only in-frame clones here, not all; method: immunoSEQ multiplex PCR. The sample carries around 140,000 clones, 55% to 75% recorded once. The sequencing input was PBMCs. These receptors were obtained from a man aged 50 or older in good health and CMV-seropositive.

The rearrangement uses TRBV29-1 and TRBJ1-1; no definite D call. Germline V CDR1 and CDR2: SQVTM, ANQGSEA. V was cut by 1 base and J by 0 bases, with 6 bases left in between. CDR3 length: 13 residues. The DNA for the CDR3 is TGCAGCGTTGAAGGTGCAGTGAACACTGAAGCTTTCTTT. Its protein is CSVEGAVNTEAFF.

The CDR3 DNA is TGTGCCAGCAGCCAAGGGTTGGCGGCAGAGCCAGAGACCCAGTACTTC. Translating it yields CASSQGLAAEPETQYF. The gene calls are TRBV14 and TRBJ2-5; no firm D call. Trimming shortened V by 1 base and J by 4 bases, and 16 bases separated the two germline ends. There are 16 residues in the CDR3. Germline-derived CDR1 and CDR2 are SGHDN and FVKESK.

This clone was recorded only once. The chain employs TRBV6-5 and TRBJ1-2; 9 nucleotides align to TRBD1. Germline CDR1 and CDR2: MNHEY and SVGAGI. The CDR3 has 14 residues. V was pared by 6 bases and J by 5 bases, with 7 bases of the junction left unmatched. CDR3 amino acids: CASSYRGRKYGYTF. The CDR3 DNA follows: TGTGCCAGCAGCTACAGGGGGCGAAAGTATGGCTACACCTTC.

Only a few counts were recorded for this clone. The chain combines TRBV5-6 with TRBJ1-2, with unresolved D. V lost 2 bases and J 13 bases, leaving 15 bases between the germline ends. Germline lookup yields CDR1 SGHDT and CDR2 YYEEEE. This CDR3 has 12 residues. CDR3 sequence reads: CASSFYTRSSTF. Written as DNA, the CDR3 is TGTGCCAGCAGCTTTTACACGAGGAGTAGCACCTTC.

The chain is built from TRBV7-9 and TRBJ2-3, with a tentative D call TRBD1 (5 bases). The CDR3 has 10 residues. Germline V gene lookup returns CDR1 SEHNR and CDR2 FQNEAQ (reference sequence). Between the trimmed V and J ends, which lost 10 bases and 5 bases, there was a span of 7 bases. The CDR3 loop reads CAIRGDTQYF. The DNA for the CDR3 is TGTGCCATTAGGGGAGATACGCAGTATTTT.